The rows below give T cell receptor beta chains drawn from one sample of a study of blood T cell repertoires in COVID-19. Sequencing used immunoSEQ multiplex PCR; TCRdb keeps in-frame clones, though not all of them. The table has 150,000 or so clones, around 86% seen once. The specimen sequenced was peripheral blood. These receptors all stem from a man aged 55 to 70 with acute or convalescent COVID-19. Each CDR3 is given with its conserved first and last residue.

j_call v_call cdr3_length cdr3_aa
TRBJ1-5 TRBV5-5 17 CASSPGEWGEDNQPQHF
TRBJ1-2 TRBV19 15 CASSPRSTGGYGYTF
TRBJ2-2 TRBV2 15 CASSELAGVFGELFF
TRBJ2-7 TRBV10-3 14 CAITPGQGAEEQYF
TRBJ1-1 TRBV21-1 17 CASSKRGAGVMNTEAFF
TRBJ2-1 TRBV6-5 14 CATSPTGKYNEQFF
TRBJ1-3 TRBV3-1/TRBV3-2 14 CASSQAGIGNTIYF
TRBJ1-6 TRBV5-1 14 CASSLLTENSPLHF
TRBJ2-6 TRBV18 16 CASSGTGGPGANVLTF
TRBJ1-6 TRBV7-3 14 CASSIGTAHSPLHF
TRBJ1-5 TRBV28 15 CASSKTVPGNQPQHF
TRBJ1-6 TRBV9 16 CASSVSGNPYNSPLHF
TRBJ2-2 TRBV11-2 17 CASGRGLAGGHAGELFF
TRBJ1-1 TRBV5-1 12 CASSGGQFEAFF
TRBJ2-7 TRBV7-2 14 CASKEPASYYGQYF
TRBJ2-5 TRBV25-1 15 CASSDTASGSQTQYF
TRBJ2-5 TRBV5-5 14 CASSLDSRGETQYF
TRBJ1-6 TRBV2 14 CASSVTGYNSPLHF
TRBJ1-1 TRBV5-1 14 CASSLDTGDTEAFF
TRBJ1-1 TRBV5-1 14 CASSPDRVNTEAFF
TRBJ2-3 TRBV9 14 CASSPGLAGGTQYF
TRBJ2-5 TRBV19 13 CASSIRGQETQYF
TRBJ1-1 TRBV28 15 CASRGGTGRVVEAFF
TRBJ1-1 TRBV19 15 CASSIGAGSNTEAFF
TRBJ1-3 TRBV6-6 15 CASSYQDRRGNTIYF
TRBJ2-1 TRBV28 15 CASSSPSGLSNEQFF
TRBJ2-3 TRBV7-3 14 CASSYKGGTDTQYF
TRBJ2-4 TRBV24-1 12 CATEGSSNIQYF
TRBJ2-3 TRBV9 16 CASSVTLGGAGDTQYF
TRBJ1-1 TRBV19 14 CASTQTRGGTEAFF
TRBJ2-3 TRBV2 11 CASSYTDTQYF
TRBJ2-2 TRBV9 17 CASSVDEGRGNTGELFF
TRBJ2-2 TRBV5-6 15 CASSLLALNTGELFF
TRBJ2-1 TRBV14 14 CASSGFVGANEQFF
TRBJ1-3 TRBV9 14 CASSVGAGGRSIYF
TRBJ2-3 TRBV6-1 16 CASSEASGSVTDTQYF
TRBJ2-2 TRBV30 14 CAWRRGGDTGELFF
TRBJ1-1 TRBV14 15 CASSPQGALNTEAFF